This T cell receptor beta chain was obtained from a study of CD8 T cells in Susac syndrome. The CDR3 is 16 residues long. The V segment lost 0 bases and the J segment 7 bases; nucleotides outside the gene matches: 4. CDR1 is SGHTA, CDR2 FQGNSA, per germline. A quantity of about 0.45 to 1 ug RNA underwent reverse transcription using random hexamers. Amplification of TCR beta CDR3 spanned 54 Vbeta and 13 Jbeta via immunoSEQ multiplex PCR. One entry per CDR3 protein, called by TCRdb with MiXCR from the immunoSEQ multiplex PCR reads. Seen here are about 120,000 distinct CDR3 sequences, about nine tenths observed once, and the top ten hold about 0.12%.

This TCR derives from a human donor in good health. The chain carries TRBV7-2 and TRBJ2-1; TRBD2 matches 12 bases. Sequencing was carried out using CD8+ T cells from PBMCs. The CDR3 region is CASSLAASGGANEQFF. The CDR3 DNA is TGTGCCAGCAGCTTAGCGGCTAGCGGGGGGGCAAATGAGCAGTTCTTC.